This entry is about one TCR beta chain. The data were taken from a study of blood T cell repertoires in COVID-19. Turning to the study itself: The United States, Italy and Spain supplied acute and convalescent COVID-19 samples. Sources were T cells, B-cell-depleted T cells, or PBMCs; the material itself was cDNA or gDNA.

Original analysis: Scientists estimated how many nucleated cells there were by amplifying reference gene primers. Produced via immunoSEQ multiplex PCR; TCRdb's table is partial and in-frame only. The V and J calls and clone size were taken over from that table, and D and trimming were inferred from the DNA. The repertoire holds 99,000 or so clones, with roughly 84% as singletons. This TCR was recovered from a woman between 55 and 75 years old in a cohort sampled during active or convalescent COVID-19. The material sequenced was peripheral blood.

The CDR3 nucleotides are TGTGCCAGCAGGGCGACAGGGGTAAAAGAGACCCAGTACTTC. Translated, it gives CASRATGVKETQYF. This chain uses TRBV27 with TRBJ2-5, with 8 bases aligning to TRBD1. CDR1 MNHEY and CDR2 SMNVEV come from the germline V gene (reference sequence). This CDR3 contains 14 residues. The trim removed 6 bases at V and 3 bases at J, leaving 6 bases unmatched.